This T cell receptor (beta chain) was identified in a study of human T cells and chemical hapten exposure. Looking at the study overall: 2% DPC applied to an approximately 2 cm by approximately 2 cm arm area sensitized donors. Across the whole study, which lasted around 26 weeks, patients were given diphenylcyclopropenone on the scalp once a week.

The library tagged each cDNA molecule with unique molecular identifiers. TCRdb itself ran the RACE reads through MiXCR, one entry per CDR3 protein. The sample has 95,000 to 100,000 distinct CDR3 sequences; 11% are singletons. The time point denotes: pre-sensitization, week 0. The treatment here: therapeutic diphenylcyclopropenone sensitization with weekly scalp DPC. People who gave samples had alopecia, were 18 to 70 years old, and were suitable for DPC. This clonotype has at least ten counts. The material was whole blood, obtained in connection with sensitization to the hapten diphenylcyclopropenone (DPC). The receptor comes from a woman aged 60-70 years with alopecia areata. Some clones in this sample may be carry-over from other donors' samples.

CDR3 DNA: TGTGCCAGCAGTCAGCCAGGGGCTGGTCAGCCCCAGCATTTT. Translating gives CASSQPGAGQPQHF. The genes are TRBV12-3 or TRBV12-4 and TRBJ1-5, with a tentative D call TRBD1 (6 bases). This CDR3 contains 14 residues. Trimming removed 5 bases from V and 6 bases from J, with 14 bases in between.